Sequencing of this TCR beta chain was carried out in a study of PD-L1 blockade in urothelial cancer. About the study: After treatment start, blood was analyzed at 3 weeks (second dose) and at 6 weeks. Researchers found blood samples held a median of 141,255 T cells. Regarding the study as a whole: Clonality of blood TCR below the median before treatment predicted better survival.

Time point indicated: pretreatment peripheral blood. Deletions cut 0 bases from V and 6 bases from J, with 11 bases between. The CDR3 totals 14 residues. From germline, CDR1 is MGHRA and CDR2 YSYEKL. This clone has just a few counts. What it recognizes is unknown. Measured with immunoSEQ multiplex PCR; TCRdb has only the in-frame clones, and not every one. The sample has under 55,000 clones; around 84% are singletons. The V call is TRBV4-1, the J call TRBJ1-2; no definite D call. Material: PBMCs, obtained around atezolizumab (anti-PD-L1) treatment. The receptor was isolated from a man between 65 and 80 years old with urothelial cancer. Here the CDR3 reads CASSQEHTKHGYTF. CDR3 nucleotide sequence: TGCGCCAGCAGCCAAGAGCACACGAAACATGGCTACACCTTC.